This paragraph reports one T cell receptor (beta chain). Its antigen is unknown. CDR3 length equals 11 residues. Germline loops: CDR1 MDHEN, CDR2 SYDVKM. With 3 bases removed from V and 3 bases from J, the gap between germline ends came to 2 bases. This sample was included in a study of T cell responses to AZD1222 COVID-19 vaccine. Study-wide results and limits: Clonal diversity was possibly underestimated, and white British individuals and females predominated among donors. Sampled repertoires all dated from after the peak T cell response.

TCRdb's copy holds only in-frame clones and misses some; the assay was immunoSEQ multiplex PCR. The sample lists roughly 120,000 clones; 80% to 85% were seen once. The chain recombines TRBV28 with TRBJ2-5; D remains ambiguous. The specimen comprised peripheral blood, sampled on day 0 of AZD1222 vaccination. The sequence came from an adult in good health. The CDR3 bases are TGTGCCAGCAGTTTTAAAGAGACCCAGTACTTC. Encoded protein: CASSFKETQYF.